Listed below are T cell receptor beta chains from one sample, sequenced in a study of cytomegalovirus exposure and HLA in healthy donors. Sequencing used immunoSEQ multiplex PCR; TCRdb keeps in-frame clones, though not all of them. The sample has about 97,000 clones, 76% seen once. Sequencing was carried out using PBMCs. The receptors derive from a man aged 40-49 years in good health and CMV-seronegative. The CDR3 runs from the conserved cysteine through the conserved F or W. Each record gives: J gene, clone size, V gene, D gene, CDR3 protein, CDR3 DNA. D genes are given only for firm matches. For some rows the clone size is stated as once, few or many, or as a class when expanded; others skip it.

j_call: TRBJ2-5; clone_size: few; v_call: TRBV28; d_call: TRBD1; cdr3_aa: CASSFMGQQETQYF; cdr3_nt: TGTGCCAGCAGTTTTATGGGACAGCAAGAGACCCAGTACTTC
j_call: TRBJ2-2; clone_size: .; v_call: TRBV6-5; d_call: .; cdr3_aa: CASSRDSQPGELFF; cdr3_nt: TGTGCCAGCAGTCGGGACTCCCAGCCCGGGGAGCTGTTTTTT
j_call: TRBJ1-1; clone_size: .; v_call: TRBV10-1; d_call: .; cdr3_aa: CASPNRGPGEAFF; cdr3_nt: TGCGCCAGCCCCAACCGAGGGCCCGGCGAAGCTTTCTTT
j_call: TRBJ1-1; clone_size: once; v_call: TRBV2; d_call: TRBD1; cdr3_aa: CASIGGAKTEAFF; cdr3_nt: TGTGCCAGCATAGGGGGCGCGAAGACTGAAGCTTTCTTT
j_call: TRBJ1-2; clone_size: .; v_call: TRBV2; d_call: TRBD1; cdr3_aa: CASDGQGINYGYTF; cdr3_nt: TGTGCCAGTGACGGACAGGGGATCAACTATGGCTACACCTTC
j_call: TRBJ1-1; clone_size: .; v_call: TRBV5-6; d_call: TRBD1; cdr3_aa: CASSWRGQGGTEAFF; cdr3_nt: TGTGCCAGCAGCTGGAGGGGGCAGGGCGGCACTGAAGCTTTCTTT
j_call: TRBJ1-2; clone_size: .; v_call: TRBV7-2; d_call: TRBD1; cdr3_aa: CASSLGGGRDYGYTF; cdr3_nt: TGTGCCAGCAGCTTAGGAGGGGGCCGGGACTATGGCTACACCTTC
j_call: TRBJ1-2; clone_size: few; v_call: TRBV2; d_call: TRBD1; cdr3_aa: CASSVSPGTAGYTF; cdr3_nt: TGTGCCAGCAGTGTCTCTCCCGGGACAGCTGGCTACACCTTC
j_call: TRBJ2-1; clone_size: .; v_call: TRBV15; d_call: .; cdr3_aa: CATSHTRYWEQFF; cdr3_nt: TGTGCCACCAGTCATACTAGGTACTGGGAGCAGTTCTTC
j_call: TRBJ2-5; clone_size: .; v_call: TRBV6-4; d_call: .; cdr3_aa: CASSVGAGETQYF; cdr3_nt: TGTGCCAGCAGTGTGGGGGCCGGAGAGACCCAGTACTTC
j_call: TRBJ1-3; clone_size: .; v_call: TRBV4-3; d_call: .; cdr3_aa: CASSQDPGGSSGNTIYF; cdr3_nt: TGCGCCAGCAGCCAAGATCCAGGCGGGAGCTCTGGAAACACCATATATTTT
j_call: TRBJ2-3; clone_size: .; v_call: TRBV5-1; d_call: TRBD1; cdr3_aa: CASSLDRGSTDTQYF; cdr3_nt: TGCGCCAGCAGCTTGGACAGGGGGAGCACAGATACGCAGTATTTT
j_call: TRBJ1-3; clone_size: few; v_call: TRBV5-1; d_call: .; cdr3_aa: CASSLQVSGNTIYF; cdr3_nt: TGCGCCAGCAGCCTACAGGTCTCTGGAAACACCATATATTTT
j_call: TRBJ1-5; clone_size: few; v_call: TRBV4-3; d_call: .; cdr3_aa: CASSQDRGSNQPQHF; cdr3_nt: TGCGCCAGCAGCCAAGATAGGGGAAGCAATCAGCCCCAGCATTTT
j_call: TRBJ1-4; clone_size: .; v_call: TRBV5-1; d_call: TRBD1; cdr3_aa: CASSEDRVGTIQANEKLFF; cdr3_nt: TGCGCCAGCAGCGAGGACAGGGTAGGAACTATCCAGGCTAATGAAAAACTGTTTTTT
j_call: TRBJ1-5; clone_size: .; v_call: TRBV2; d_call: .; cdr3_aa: CASSGDVVGAGQPQHF; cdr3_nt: TGTGCCAGCAGTGGCGACGTTGTGGGGGCGGGTCAGCCCCAGCATTTT
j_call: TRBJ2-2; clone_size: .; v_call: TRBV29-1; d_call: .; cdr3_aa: CSVGPTGAGELFF; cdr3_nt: TGCAGCGTTGGGCCAACGGGAGCCGGGGAGCTGTTTTTT
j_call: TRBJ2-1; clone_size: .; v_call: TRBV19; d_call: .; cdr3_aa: CAIRGRGGASNEQFF; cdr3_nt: TGTGCCATCAGAGGTAGGGGGGGGGCGTCTAATGAGCAGTTCTTC
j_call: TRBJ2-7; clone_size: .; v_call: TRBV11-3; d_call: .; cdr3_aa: CASSMGHGYEQYF; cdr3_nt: TGTGCCAGCAGCATGGGACATGGCTACGAGCAGTACTTC
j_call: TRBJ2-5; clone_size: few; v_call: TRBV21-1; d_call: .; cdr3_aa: CASSKAAVRAAYQETQYF; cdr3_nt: TGTGCCAGCAGCAAAGCTGCGGTAAGAGCGGCGTACCAAGAGACCCAGTACTTC
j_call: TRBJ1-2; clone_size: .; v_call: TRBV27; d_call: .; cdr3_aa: CASSYSGGNGYTF; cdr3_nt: TGTGCCAGCAGTTATTCGGGGGGTAATGGCTACACCTTC
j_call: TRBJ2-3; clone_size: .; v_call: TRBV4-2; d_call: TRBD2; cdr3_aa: CASSQRTSGGALDTQYF; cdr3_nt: TGTGCCAGCAGCCAAAGGACTAGCGGGGGGGCATTAGATACGCAGTATTTT
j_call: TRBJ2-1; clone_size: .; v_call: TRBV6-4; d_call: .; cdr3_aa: CASSDSRGSGQFF; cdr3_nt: TGTGCCAGCAGTGACTCGAGAGGAAGCGGTCAGTTCTTC
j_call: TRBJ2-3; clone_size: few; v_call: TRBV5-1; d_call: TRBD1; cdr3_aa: CASKGQPSSTDTQYF; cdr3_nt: TGCGCCAGTAAGGGACAGCCCTCTAGCACAGATACGCAGTATTTT
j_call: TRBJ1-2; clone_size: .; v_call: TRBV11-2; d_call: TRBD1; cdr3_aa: CASSLRQGDGGYTF; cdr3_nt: TGTGCCAGCAGCTTGCGACAGGGGGACGGGGGCTACACCTTC
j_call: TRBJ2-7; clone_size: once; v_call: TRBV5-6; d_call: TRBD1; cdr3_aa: CASSLRPTGAYEQYF; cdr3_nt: TGTGCCAGCAGCTTGCGCCCGACAGGGGCCTACGAGCAGTACTTC
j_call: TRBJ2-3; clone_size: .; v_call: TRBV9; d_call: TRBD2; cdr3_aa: CASSVEGSGGVTDTQYF; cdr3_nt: TGTGCCAGCAGCGTAGAGGGTAGCGGGGGGGTGACAGATACGCAGTATTTT
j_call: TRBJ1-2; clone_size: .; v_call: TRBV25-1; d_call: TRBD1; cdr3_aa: CASSELSGGRFGYTF; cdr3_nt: TGTGCCAGCAGTGAATTGTCAGGGGGCAGGTTTGGCTACACCTTC
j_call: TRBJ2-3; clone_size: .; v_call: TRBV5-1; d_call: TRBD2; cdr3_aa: CASSLVAGAQYF; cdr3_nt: TGCGCCAGCAGCTTGGTCGCGGGAGCGCAGTATTTT
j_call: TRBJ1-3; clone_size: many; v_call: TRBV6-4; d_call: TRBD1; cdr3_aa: CASSSLTGEGNTIYF; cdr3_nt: TGTGCCAGCAGTTCCTTGACAGGGGAGGGAAACACCATATATTTT
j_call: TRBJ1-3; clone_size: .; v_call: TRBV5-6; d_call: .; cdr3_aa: CASSFGQTATLTGNTIYF; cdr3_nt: TGTGCCAGCAGCTTTGGACAGACAGCCACCCTCACTGGAAACACCATATATTTT
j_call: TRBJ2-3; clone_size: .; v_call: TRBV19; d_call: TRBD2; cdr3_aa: CASSITGLAGRDTQYF; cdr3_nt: TGTGCCAGTAGTATAACTGGACTAGCGGGGAGAGATACGCAGTATTTT
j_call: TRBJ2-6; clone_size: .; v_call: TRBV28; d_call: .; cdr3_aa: CASSLGQGGTGANVLTF; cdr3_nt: TGTGCCAGCAGTTTGGGGCAGGGGGGAACTGGGGCCAACGTCCTGACTTTC
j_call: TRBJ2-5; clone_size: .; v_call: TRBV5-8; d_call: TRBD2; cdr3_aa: CASSLGTSPSETQYF; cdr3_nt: TGTGCCAGCAGCTTAGGGACTAGTCCGTCTGAGACCCAGTACTTC
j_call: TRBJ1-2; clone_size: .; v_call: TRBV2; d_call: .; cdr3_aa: CASGSVAVLGYTF; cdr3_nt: TGTGCCAGCGGGTCGGTGGCGGTACTTGGCTACACCTTC
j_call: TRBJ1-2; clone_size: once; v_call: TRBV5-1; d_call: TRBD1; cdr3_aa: CASSVGQINYGYTF; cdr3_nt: TGCGCCAGCAGCGTGGGACAGATTAACTATGGCTACACCTTC
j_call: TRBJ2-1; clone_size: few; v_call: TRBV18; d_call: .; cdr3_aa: CASSPPGAGEQFF; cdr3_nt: TGTGCCAGCTCACCACCGGGGGCCGGTGAGCAGTTCTTC